The entry below gives a single TCR beta chain sequence along with its context. This clonotype was recorded a few times. The antigen it recognizes is unknown. Base qualities are not provided; no much larger clone lies one nucleotide away. The germline V gene gives CDR1 as SQVTM and CDR2 as ANQGSEA. Between the V and J ends, shortened by 2 bases and 5 bases respectively, the junction contains 12 bases. Counted from cysteine to phenylalanine, this CDR3 has 13 amino acids. The CDR3 DNA has 39 bases and is translated from base 1. The data were taken from a study of CD8 T cells in ankylosing spondylitis (dated by TCRdb to the late 2010s). For the study in its entirety: The study set out to find disease-linked TCR variants by profiling T cell receptor beta repertoires in ankylosing spondylitis patients and healthy donors. Peripheral blood was sampled, and synovial fluid was additionally collected from ankylosing spondylitis patients. The whole study cohort included 108 healthy donors and 25 or so ankylosing spondylitis patients. Summary of the overall study and its limitations: Significant enrichment of the disease-linked clones was reported in matched synovial fluid samples from ankylosing spondylitis patients. Blood from ankylosing spondylitis patients appeared to be characterized by a TCR beta motif made up of seven or eight highly homologous amino acid variants. The disease-linked clones showed a CD8+ phenotype and occurred at relatively low frequencies in peripheral blood. Some TCR beta motif variants had previously been reported in synovial fluid and blood of reactive arthritis patients, which suggested common disease-initiation mechanisms.

Sequencing took place on an Illumina HiSeq 2500. Quantitative 5'-RACE with molecular barcodes was used to prepare TCR beta libraries. Regarding the original processing steps: A new computational method based on a probabilistic model of VDJ rearrangement was used to identify disease-linked TCR variants. TCRdb handled the public reads itself, with Q25 trimming in fastp and clone calling in MiXCR, and kept productive beta chains. Entries are consolidated by CDR3 protein sequence, retaining the most common genes and DNA. V and J calls and clone size were set by TCRdb, not the authors. Here the sample has about 250,000 distinct CDR3 sequences; 32% occur a single time. The top ten hold approximately 4% of the sample.

The rearrangement joined TRBV29-1 to TRBJ2-5, with no reliable assignment of the D segment. The TCR sequence derives from a male donor with ankylosing spondylitis or in good health (not recorded which). The material sequenced was blood, either unsorted or a sorted T cell fraction (not recorded which). The nucleotides read TGCAGCGTTGAACTCCGGTTTCGGGAGACCCAGTACTTC. The translation is CSVELRFRETQYF.